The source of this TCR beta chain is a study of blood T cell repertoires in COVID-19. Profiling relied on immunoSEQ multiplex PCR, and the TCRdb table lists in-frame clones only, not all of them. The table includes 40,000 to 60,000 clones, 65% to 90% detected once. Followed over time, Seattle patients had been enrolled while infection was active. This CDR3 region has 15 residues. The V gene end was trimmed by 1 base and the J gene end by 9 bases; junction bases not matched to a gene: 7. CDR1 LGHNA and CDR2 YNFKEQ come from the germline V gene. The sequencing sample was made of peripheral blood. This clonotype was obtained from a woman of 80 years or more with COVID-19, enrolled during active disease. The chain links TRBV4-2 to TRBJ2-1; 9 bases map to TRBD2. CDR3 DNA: TGTGCCAGCAGCCAAGGGGTTAGCGGGGGTGTTGAGCAGTTCTTC. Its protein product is CASSQGVSGGVEQFF.